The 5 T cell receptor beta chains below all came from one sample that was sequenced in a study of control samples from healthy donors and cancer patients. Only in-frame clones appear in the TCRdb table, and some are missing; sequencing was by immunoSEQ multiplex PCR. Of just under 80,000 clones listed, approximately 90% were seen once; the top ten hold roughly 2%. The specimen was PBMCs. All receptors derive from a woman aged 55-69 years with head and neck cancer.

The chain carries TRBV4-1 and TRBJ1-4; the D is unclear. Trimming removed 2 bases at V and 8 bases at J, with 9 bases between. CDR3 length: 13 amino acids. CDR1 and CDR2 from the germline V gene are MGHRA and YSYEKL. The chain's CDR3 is CASSQWQSEKLFF. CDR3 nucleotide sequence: TGCGCCAGCAGCCAATGGCAGTCCGAAAAACTGTTTTTT.

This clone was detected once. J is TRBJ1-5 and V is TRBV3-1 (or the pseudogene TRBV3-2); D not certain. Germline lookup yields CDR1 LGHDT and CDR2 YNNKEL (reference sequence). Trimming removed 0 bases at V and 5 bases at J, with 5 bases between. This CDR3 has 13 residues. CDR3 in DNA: TGTGCCAGCAGCCAAGAAGCTGATCAGCCCCAGCATTTT. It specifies CASSQEADQPQHF.

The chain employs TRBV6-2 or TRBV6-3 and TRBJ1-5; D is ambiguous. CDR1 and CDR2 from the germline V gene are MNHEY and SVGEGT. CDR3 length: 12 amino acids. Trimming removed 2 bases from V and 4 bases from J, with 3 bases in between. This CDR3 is CASSYVNQPQHF. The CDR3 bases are TGTGCCAGCAGTTACGTGAATCAGCCCCAGCATTTT.

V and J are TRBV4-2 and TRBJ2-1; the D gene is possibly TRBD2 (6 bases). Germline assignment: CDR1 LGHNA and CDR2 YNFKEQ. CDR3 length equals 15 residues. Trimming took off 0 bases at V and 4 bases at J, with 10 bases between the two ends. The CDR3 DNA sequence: TGTGCCAGCAGCCAAGATAGCGCGGGGTACAATGAGCAGTTCTTC. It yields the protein CASSQDSAGYNEQFF.

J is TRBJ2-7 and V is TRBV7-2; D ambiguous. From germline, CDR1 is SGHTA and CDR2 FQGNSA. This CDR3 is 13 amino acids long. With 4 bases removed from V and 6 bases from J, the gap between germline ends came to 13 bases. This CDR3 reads CASSSEAHREQYF. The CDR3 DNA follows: TGTGCCAGCAGCTCAGAGGCGCATCGCGAGCAGTACTTC.